This entry concerns a single T cell receptor (beta chain). Random-hexamer reverse transcription was applied to about 0.45 to 1 ug RNA. TCR beta CDR3 was amplified by immunoSEQ covering 54 Vbeta and 13 Jbeta. TCRdb used MiXCR to reprocess the immunoSEQ multiplex PCR reads, holding one entry per CDR3 protein. The table shows around 200,000 distinct CDR3 sequences, with about 95% occurring only once. The source of the sample is a study of CD8 T cells in Susac syndrome. V was clipped by 4 bases and J by 1 base; unmatched bases: 7. The V gene's germline CDR1 is GTSNPN and CDR2 SVGIG (reference sequence). There are 16 residues in the CDR3. Sequencing targeted TCR beta in blood CD8+ and CD4+ T cells. Isolation of CD8+ and CD4+ T cells was performed negatively, whereas enrichment of TEMRA cells was done by FACS.

V is TRBV30 and J is TRBJ2-2; TRBD2 matches 9 bases. The sample consisted of CD4+ T cells from PBMCs. The clonotype was recovered from a human donor with multiple sclerosis. CDR3 in DNA: TGTGCCTGGAAGTTAGCGGGGGCTGTGAACACCGGGGAGCTGTTTTTT. It codes for CAWKLAGAVNTGELFF.